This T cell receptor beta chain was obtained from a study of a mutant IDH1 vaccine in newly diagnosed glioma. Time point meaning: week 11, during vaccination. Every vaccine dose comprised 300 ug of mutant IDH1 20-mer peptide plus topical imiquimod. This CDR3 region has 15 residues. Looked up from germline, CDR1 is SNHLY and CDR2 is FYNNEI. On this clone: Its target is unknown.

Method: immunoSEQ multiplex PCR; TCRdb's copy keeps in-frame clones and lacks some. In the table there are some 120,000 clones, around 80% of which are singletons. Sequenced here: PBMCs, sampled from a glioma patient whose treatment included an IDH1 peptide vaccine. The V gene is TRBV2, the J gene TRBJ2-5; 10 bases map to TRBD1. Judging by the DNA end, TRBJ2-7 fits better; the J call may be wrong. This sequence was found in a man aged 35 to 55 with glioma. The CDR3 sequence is CASSQDRGIFGEQYF. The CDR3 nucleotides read TGTGCCAGCAGTCAGGACAGGGGGATCTTCGGCGAGCAGTACTTC.